The sample holds one count of the clone carrying this TCR beta chain. J was trimmed by 1 base and V by 6 bases; bases with no gene match: 9. The CDR3 contains 16 residues. CDR1 is SNHLY and CDR2 is FYNNEI in the germline V gene. Sequenced by immunoSEQ multiplex PCR; TCRdb stores in-frame clones only, minus some. In the table there are around 230,000 clones, more than 80% of which are singletons. These data originate in a study of blood T cell repertoires in COVID-19. The chain employs TRBV2 and TRBJ1-1; TRBD1 aligns across 9 bases. The sequence was obtained from a middle-aged man who had recovered from COVID-19. Specimen: PBMCs or T cells enriched from blood (not recorded which). DNA of the CDR3: TGTGCCAGCAGGTACACCGGGACAGGGTCGAACACTGAAGCTTTCTTT. Translated, it gives CASRYTGTGSNTEAFF.